The T cell receptor (beta chain) under discussion was sequenced for a study of shared T cell receptors in the human thymus. The assay was immunoSEQ multiplex PCR, and TCRdb's table has in-frame clones only and misses some. Of hundreds of thousands of clones in the sample, around 87% are singletons; the top ten hold roughly 0.0087%. These data are also associated with another study on human thymus T cells. This second study notes: Healthy Finnish infants undergoing corrective surgery for congenital heart defects were the donors. Resected material from corrective heart surgery provided the thymus tissue analysed. Both thymic and peripheral blood repertoires showed apparently biased V and J usage. Unrelated individuals were reported by related research to share highly overlapping thymic repertoires.

Sequenced input: thymocytes. The clonotype comes from a boy in the first two years of life with a congenital heart defect.

The CDR3 spells CASRLGENTEAFF. CDR3 DNA sequence: TGTGCCAGCAGATTAGGGGAGAACACTGAAGCTTTCTTT. The chain recombines TRBV6-4 with TRBJ1-1; TRBD1 might be the D (5 bases). CDR3 size: 13 residues. Trimming stripped 6 bases from V and 1 base from J, with 9 bases between. Germline CDR1 is MRHNA and CDR2 is SNTAGT.